The next 15 T cell receptor beta chains were all read from a single sample in a study of cytomegalovirus exposure and HLA in healthy donors. Primers for the PCR totalled 60 Vbeta and 13 Jbeta. Sequencing was performed with immunoSEQ multiplex PCR; in TCRdb, only in-frame clones are kept and a portion is missing. This sample carries more than 150,000 clones, 60% to 80% of them seen once, and the ten largest clones take about an eighth. Sequenced: PBMCs. These receptors were obtained from a man aged 50-60 years in good health and CMV-seropositive.

The chain recombines TRBV5-1 with TRBJ2-5, with a tentative D call TRBD2 (6 bases). Germline V gives CDR1 SGHRS, CDR2 YFSETQ. The CDR3 runs 16 residues. V gave up 4 bases and J gave up 2 bases, with 18 bases separating them. CDR3 sequence (DNA): TGCGCCAGCAGCCCGGACGCGGCCGGGAGACAAGAGACCCAGTACTTC. Translating it yields CASSPDAAGRQETQYF.

J is TRBJ2-7 and V is TRBV14; no reliable D call. Germline V gene sequence: CDR1 SGHDN, CDR2 FVKESK. This CDR3 is 12 amino acids long. The germline V and J ends were trimmed by 3 bases and 3 bases, with 6 bases remaining between them. The CDR3 region is CASSQARYEQYF. The CDR3 DNA follows: TGTGCCAGCAGCCAGGCCCGCTACGAGCAGTACTTC. The variable domain in full, with the rest retrieved from reference TRBV14 and TRBJ2-7, is EAGVTQFPSHSVIEKGQTVTLRCDPISGHDNLYWYRRVMGKEIKFLLHFVKESKQDESGMPNNRFLAERTGGTYSTLKVQPAELEDSGVYFCASSQARYEQYFGPGTRLTVT.

V is TRBV18 and J is TRBJ2-5; maybe TRBD2 (6 bases). This CDR3 region has 15 residues. Germline values: CDR1 KGHSH, CDR2 LQKENI. V was clipped by 1 base and J by 5 bases, with 14 bases between them. For the CDR3, the DNA is TGTGCCAGCTCACCACGACGAGGGGAGGAGGAGACCCAGTACTTC. This sequence encodes CASSPRRGEEETQYF.

The CDR3 nucleotides read TGCGCCAGCAGCCAGACTCGTGAGAGGGGCTACACCTTC. Residues: CASSQTRERGYTF. The rearrangement uses TRBV4-1 and TRBJ1-2; D call uncertain. Trimming cost V 3 bases and J 8 bases, with 13 bases left between them. CDR1 is MGHRA, CDR2 YSYEKL, per germline. The CDR3 has 13 amino acids.

The gene calls are TRBV11-2 and TRBJ1-6; D is unresolved. The CDR3 length is 14 residues. Germline V CDR1 and CDR2: SGHAT, FQNNGV. Trimming stripped 2 bases from V and 6 bases from J, with 8 bases between. The CDR3 coding sequence is TGTGCCAGCAGCTTAATAGCAACTAATTCACCCCTCCACTTT. The encoded protein is CASSLIATNSPLHF.

The chain recombines TRBV9 with TRBJ2-7; the match to TRBD2 covers 12 bases. V dropped 0 bases and J dropped 3; count of bases not matched to a gene: 7. This CDR3 has 17 amino acids. In germline, CDR1 is SGDLS, CDR2 YYNGEE. The CDR3 coding sequence is TGTGCCAGCAGCGTAGGGTCCCTAGCGGGGGGGCTCTACGAGCAGTACTTC. The encoded protein is CASSVGSLAGGLYEQYF.

This clone was recorded once. The chain couples TRBV29-1 to TRBJ2-3; 7 nucleotides match TRBD1. The CDR3 length is 14 residues. Unmatched junction bases numbered 10, after V lost 6 bases and J lost 4 bases. Germline CDR1 reads SQVTM; CDR2 reads ANQGSEA. The CDR3 DNA reads TGCAGCGTGGTGGGACAGAGAGGGGCAGATACGCAGTATTTT. It codes for CSVVGQRGADTQYF.

The chain carries TRBV2 and TRBJ1-4; 9 nucleotides line up with TRBD1. The V gene end was trimmed by 3 bases and the J gene end by 7 bases; junction bases not matched to a gene: 6. The germline V gene encodes CDR1 SNHLY and CDR2 FYNNEI. CDR3 length: 15 residues. The CDR3 loop reads CASSERGQGGEKLFF. CDR3 sequence (DNA): TGTGCCAGCAGTGAGAGGGGACAGGGAGGTGAAAAACTGTTTTTT.

The chain recombines TRBV5-1 with TRBJ2-1; D unclear. This CDR3 comprises 14 residues. Germline CDR1 reads SGHRS; CDR2 reads YFSETQ. Between the trimmed V and J ends, which lost 0 bases and 8 bases, there was a span of 12 bases. In DNA form, the CDR3 reads TGCGCCAGCAGCTTGGGGGCGCGATCGGATGAGCAGTTCTTC. Translating gives CASSLGARSDEQFF.

The chain links TRBV6-5 to TRBJ2-5; 11 bases line up with TRBD2. The J call could be wrong; TRBJ2-7 is a better fit for the DNA end. CDR1 and CDR2 from the germline V gene are MNHEY and SVGAGI. The CDR3 sequence is 15 residues long. The CDR3 coding sequence is TGTGCCAGCGGCATAATAGCGGGGGGGCCGTACGAGCAGTACTTC. The encoded protein is CASGIIAGGPYEQYF.

The chain has TRBV9 and TRBJ1-2, with a weak D call TRBD1 (5 bases). The CDR3 has 15 residues. Trimming took off 0 bases at V and 4 bases at J, with 13 bases between the two ends. In germline, CDR1 is SGDLS, CDR2 YYNGEE. CDR3 residues: CASSVAEWGGYGYTF. Here the CDR3 DNA reads TGTGCCAGCAGCGTAGCAGAGTGGGGGGGCTATGGCTACACCTTC.

The gene calls are TRBV5-6 and TRBJ1-2, with a possible D match to TRBD1 (5 bases). V was pared by 3 bases and J by 7 bases, with 10 bases between. The germline CDR1 and CDR2 sequences are SGHDT and YYEEEE. The CDR3 covers 12 residues. CDR3 protein: CASSWGQGGYTF. In DNA form, the CDR3 reads TGTGCCAGCAGCTGGGGCCAAGGTGGCTACACCTTC.

The chain has TRBV27 and TRBJ2-1; tentative D call: TRBD2 (7 bases). Per the germline V gene, CDR1 is MNHEY and CDR2 is SMNVEV (reference sequence). The CDR3 loop spans 14 amino acids. Trimming removed 3 bases from V and 8 bases from J, with 14 bases in between. The CDR3 sequence is CASSLVGGPYEQFF. In DNA form, the CDR3 reads TGTGCCAGCAGTTTGGTGGGGGGGCCATATGAGCAGTTCTTC.

The chain has TRBV5-4 and TRBJ2-2; 11 nucleotides agree with TRBD2. The J segment lost 1 base and the V segment lost 3 bases, leaving 5 bases of the junction unmatched. This CDR3 region has 17 residues. Germline loops: CDR1 SGHNT, CDR2 YYREEE (reference sequence). The CDR3 protein is CASSSSSGGRNTGELFF. As DNA, the CDR3 is TGTGCCAGCAGCTCCTCTAGCGGGGGGAGGAACACCGGGGAGCTGTTTTTT.

The chain is built from TRBV11-2 and TRBJ2-5; 12 bases align to TRBD2. In germline, CDR1 is SGHAT, CDR2 FQNNGV. With V trimmed by 5 bases and J by 2 bases, 0 bases remained unmatched. The CDR3 extends over 14 amino acids. Here the CDR3 reads CASSLAGGQETQYF. CDR3 bases: TGTGCCAGCAGCCTAGCGGGGGGGCAAGAGACCCAGTACTTC.